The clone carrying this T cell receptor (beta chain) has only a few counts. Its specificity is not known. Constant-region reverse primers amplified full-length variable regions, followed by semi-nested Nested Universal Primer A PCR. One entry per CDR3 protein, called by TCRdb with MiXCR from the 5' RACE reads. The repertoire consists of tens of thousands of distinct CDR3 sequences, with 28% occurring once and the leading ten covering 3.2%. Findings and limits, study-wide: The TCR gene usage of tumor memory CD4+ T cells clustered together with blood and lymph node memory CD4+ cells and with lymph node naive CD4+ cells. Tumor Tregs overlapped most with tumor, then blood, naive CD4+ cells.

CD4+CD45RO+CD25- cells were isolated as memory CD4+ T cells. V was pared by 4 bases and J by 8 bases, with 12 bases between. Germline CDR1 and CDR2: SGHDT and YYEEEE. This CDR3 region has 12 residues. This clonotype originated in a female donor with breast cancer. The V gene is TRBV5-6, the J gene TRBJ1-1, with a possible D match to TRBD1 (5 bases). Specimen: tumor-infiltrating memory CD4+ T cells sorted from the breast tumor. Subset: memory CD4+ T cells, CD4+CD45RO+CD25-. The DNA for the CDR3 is TGTGCCAGCAGCCTGCAGGGAGGGGAAGCTTTCTTT. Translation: CASSLQGGEAFF.